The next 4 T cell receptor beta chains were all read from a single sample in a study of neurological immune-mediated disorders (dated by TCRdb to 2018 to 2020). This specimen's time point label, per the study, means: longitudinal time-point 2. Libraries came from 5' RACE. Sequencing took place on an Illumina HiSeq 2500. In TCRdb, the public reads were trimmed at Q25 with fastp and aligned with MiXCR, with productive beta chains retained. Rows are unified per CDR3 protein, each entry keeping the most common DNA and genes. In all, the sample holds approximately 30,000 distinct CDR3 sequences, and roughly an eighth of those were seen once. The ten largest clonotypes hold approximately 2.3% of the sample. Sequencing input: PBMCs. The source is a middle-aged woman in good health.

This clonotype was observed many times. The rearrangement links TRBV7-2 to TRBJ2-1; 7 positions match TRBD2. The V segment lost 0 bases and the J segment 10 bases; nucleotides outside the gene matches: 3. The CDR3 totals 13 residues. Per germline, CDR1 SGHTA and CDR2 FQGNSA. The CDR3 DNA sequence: TGTGCCAGCAGCTTAGCGAAACTAGCGGAGCAGTTCTTC. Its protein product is CASSLAKLAEQFF.

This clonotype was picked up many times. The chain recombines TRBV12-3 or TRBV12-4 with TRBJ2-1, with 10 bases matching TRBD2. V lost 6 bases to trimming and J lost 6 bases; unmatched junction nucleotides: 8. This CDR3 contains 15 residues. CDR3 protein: CASSSERGGPNEQFF. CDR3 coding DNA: TGTGCCAGCAGCTCTGAGCGGGGGGGGCCCAATGAGCAGTTCTTC.

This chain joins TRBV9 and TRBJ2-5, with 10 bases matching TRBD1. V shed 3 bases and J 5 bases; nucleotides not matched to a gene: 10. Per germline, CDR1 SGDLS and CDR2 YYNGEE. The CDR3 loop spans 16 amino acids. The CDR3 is CASSAYTGTGVETQYF. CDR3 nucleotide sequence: TGTGCCAGCAGCGCCTACACCGGGACAGGGGTCGAGACCCAGTACTTC.

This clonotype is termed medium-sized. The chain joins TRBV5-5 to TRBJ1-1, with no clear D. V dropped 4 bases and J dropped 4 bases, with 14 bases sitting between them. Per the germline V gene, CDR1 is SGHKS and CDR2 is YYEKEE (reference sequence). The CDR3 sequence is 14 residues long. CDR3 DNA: TGTGCCAGCAGCATCGTGGGGAGAAGCACTGAAGCTTTCTTT. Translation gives CASSIVGRSTEAFF.